This TCR beta chain was identified during a study of spatial heterogeneity in lung cancer (dated by TCRdb to about 2019). In the study overall: Beta-chain transcripts were consistently detected in greater numbers than alpha-chain transcripts, which likely reflected higher beta-chain transcript abundance. TCR alpha and beta repertoires were quantitatively compared across multiple tumor regions, matched nontumor lung and blood in non-small cell lung cancer. In tumor regions, TCR transcript counts showed a strong correlation with a T cell transcriptional module score from matched bulk RNA-seq. Nonsynonymous mutation counts, determined by whole-exome sequencing of tumor tissue, were related to TCR repertoire features. In the raw uncorrected reads, each unique combination of TCR and UMI appeared more than ten times on average. At surgery, over 200 tumor regions, 61 to 75 matched nontumor lung samples and more than 55 PBMC samples were TCR-sequenced for both alpha and beta chains.

There are a few counts of this clonotype. No cognate antigen has been identified for it. Base-call qualities are not available, and no considerably larger clone is one nucleotide away. Libraries were constructed by 5' RACE. The instrument was a NextSeq 500. In the TCR library protocol, a unique molecular identifier was attached to each TCR cDNA molecule so that PCR and sequencing errors could be corrected. Per the source publication's procedure: Decombinator tools were used for TCR identification, UMI-based error correction and CDR3 extraction. TCRs above a frequency of 2 per 1,000, corresponding to the top 1% of the tumor frequency distribution, were defined as expanded. Expanded tumor TCRs were classed as regional if statistically deemed absent (corrected P<0.05) from at least one tumor region, otherwise ubiquitous. Renyi diversity was calculated using the R vegan package after each repertoire was subsampled 100 times to 5,000 TCRs. CDR3 similarity networks were built from amino acid triplet string-kernel similarity, connecting CDR3s with pairwise similarity above 0.82. TCRdb trimmed the raw reads at Q25, called clones with MiXCR and kept productive beta chains. Rows merge per CDR3 protein into single entries with the most common DNA and genes. It is TCRdb's table, rather than the study itself, that gives the V and J calls and clone size. The sample data list 4,000 to 6,500 distinct CDR3 sequences, and 12% of these were observed just once. The ten largest clones add up to about half of the sample.

The sample's time point label is to be understood as: sample taken at primary tumor resection. Donors were 72 patients with early-stage, untreated non-small cell lung cancer from the lung TRACERx cohort. Whole RNA extracted from tumor and nontumor lung tissue, or from cryopreserved PBMC samples, was used for TCR sequencing without cell sorting. Patients were selected for TCR sequencing only if sufficient RNA was available from at least two tumor regions. Before being selected, tumor and adjacent nontumor lung specimens were reviewed by a lung pathologist. CDR1 is given as SGHNT and CDR2 as YYREEE, both from the germline V gene (reference sequence). V sheds 0 bases and J sheds 1 base, leaving 10 bases between their ends. The CDR3 holds 16 amino acids from the cysteine to the phenylalanine. The retained sequence is limited to the CDR3, 48 bases, with the frame set at the first base. What the study reported, not specific to this receptor: TCR-seq coverage of tumor T cells was estimated at only 7% to 8% for alpha chains and less than 15% for beta chains. Confirming at a functional level the hypothesis that regional TCRs recognize regional mutations was considered to require additional single-cell paired TCR alpha and beta sequencing. Counts of ubiquitous and regional expanded TCRs correlated with counts of ubiquitous and regional nonsynonymous mutations, respectively. A correlation was observed between the number of expanded intratumoral alpha and beta TCRs and the tumor nonsynonymous mutation count.

This receptor was obtained from a male donor with early-stage non-small cell lung cancer. In this chain, TRBV5-4 is recombined with TRBJ2-2, with the identity of the D gene unclear. The sample in question was lung tumor tissue, obtained at surgery. The CDR3 is CASSLASTRNTGELFF. The nucleotide sequence reads as follows: TGTGCCAGCAGCTTGGCGTCCACGCGGAACACCGGGGAGCTGTTTTTT.